This T cell receptor (beta chain) was obtained from a study of cytotoxic CD8 clonotypes in ibrutinib-treated CLL. Study details: The subjects consisted of 11 relapsed/refractory and roughly 15 treatment-naive individuals, with 17 to 18 IGHV unmutated. 25 or so partial and 2 complete responses; at median 68 months, about 14 remitted, roughly 12 progressed. General observations from the study: Public clonotypes, rarely seen, contracted or held steady on treatment.

Assay used: immunoSEQ multiplex PCR; TCRdb lists only in-frame clones, some missing. The table includes around 310,000 clones, almost 80% detected once. This clone was counted only a few times. Its cognate antigen is unknown. The germline V gene has CDR1 MNHNS and CDR2 SASEGT. The V segment lost 4 bases and the J segment 1 base; nucleotides outside the gene matches: 7. The length of the CDR3 is 16 residues. V is TRBV6-1 and J is TRBJ2-7; 10 bases match TRBD2. The specimen comprised PBMCs, sampled before ibrutinib treatment. This receptor was obtained from a human donor with chronic lymphocytic leukemia. Written as DNA, the CDR3 is TGTGCCAGCAGTGGGGCCTTAGCGGGAGGATCCTACGAGCAGTACTTC. Translating gives CASSGALAGGSYEQYF.